The 17 T cell receptor beta chains presented below share a single source sample, sequenced in a study of cytomegalovirus exposure and HLA in healthy donors. Profiling relied on immunoSEQ multiplex PCR, and the TCRdb table lists in-frame clones only, not all of them. The sample lists about 98,000 clones, more than 75% occurring once. Sequenced sample: PBMCs. The receptors come from a man aged 18 to 30 in good health and CMV-seropositive.

The V call is TRBV13, the J call TRBJ2-1; D perhaps matches TRBD1 (5 bases). CDR3 length: 14 residues. Germline CDR1 reads PRHDT; CDR2 reads FYEKMQ (reference sequence). V dropped 4 bases and J dropped 6 bases, with 13 bases sitting between them. CDR3 in amino acids: CASSSQTALNEQFF. Written as DNA, the CDR3 is TGTGCCAGCAGCTCACAGACAGCCCTCAATGAGCAGTTCTTC.

The gene calls are TRBV6-5 and TRBJ2-2; 8 positions match TRBD1. CDR1 and CDR2 from the germline V gene are MNHEY and SVGAGI. J gave up 4 bases and V 8 bases, and 3 bases lay outside the gene matches. CDR3 size: 13 residues. The chain's CDR3 is CASGTGGTGELFF. The CDR3, as DNA: TGTGCCAGCGGTACAGGGGGCACCGGGGAGCTGTTTTTT.

The chain employs TRBV5-4 and TRBJ2-3; 9 bases are shared with TRBD1. The CDR3 has 15 residues. V gave up 4 bases and J gave up 3 bases; unmatched junction bases: 6. In germline, CDR1 is SGHNT, CDR2 YYREEE (reference sequence). This CDR3 is CASSLPGTGTDTQYF. As DNA, the CDR3 is TGTGCCAGCAGCCTTCCCGGGACAGGGACAGATACGCAGTATTTT.

The genes are TRBV6-1 and TRBJ2-3; tentatively, D is TRBD1 (5 bases). The V gene's germline CDR1 is MNHNS and CDR2 SASEGT. The ends were cut back, 6 bases at V and 2 bases at J, with 15 bases in the middle. The CDR3 runs to 15 residues. The CDR3 DNA follows: TGTGCCAGCAGCCCGACAGCTTCCACCACAGATACGCAGTATTTT. It codes for CASSPTASTTDTQYF.

The chain joins TRBV7-7 to TRBJ2-5; 12 nucleotides agree with TRBD2. Germline CDR1 reads SSHAT; CDR2 reads FNYEAQ (reference sequence). V was pared by 5 bases and J by 5 bases, with 3 bases of the junction left unmatched. CDR3 length: 14 amino acids. CDR3 bases: TGTGCCAGCAGCCCGACTAGCGGGAGTGAGACCCAGTACTTC. Translation gives CASSPTSGSETQYF.

The CDR3 region is CASSLPLEKLFF. The CDR3 DNA is TGTGCCAGCAGTTTACCTCTTGAAAAACTGTTTTTT. The J gene is TRBJ1-4, the V gene TRBV28; no clear D. The CDR3 sequence is 12 residues long. The ends were cut back, 2 bases at V and 7 bases at J, with 5 bases in the middle. CDR1 and CDR2 from the germline V gene are MDHEN and SYDVKM.

This clone occurred a few times. The rearrangement uses TRBV9 and TRBJ1-3; D might be TRBD1 (6 bases). V was pared by 3 bases and J by 2 bases, with 15 bases between. CDR1 is SGDLS, CDR2 YYNGEE, per germline. The CDR3 covers 16 residues. DNA for the CDR3: TGTGCCAGCAGCGGCAACCCACGACAGGCTGGAAACACCATATATTTT. Protein: CASSGNPRQAGNTIYF.

This clone appeared once. The chain uses TRBV27 and TRBJ1-3; D call uncertain. CDR3 length equals 14 residues. The germline V gene encodes CDR1 MNHEY and CDR2 SMNVEV (reference sequence). Trimming left V 3 bases short and J 0 bases short, with 6 bases between. This chain's CDR3 is CASSFASSGNTIYF. The CDR3 DNA reads as TGTGCCAGCAGTTTTGCTAGCTCTGGAAACACCATATATTTT.

The genes are TRBV18 and TRBJ2-7; 8 bases fit TRBD2. V lost 2 bases, J lost 6 bases, and 9 bases stayed unmatched. In germline, CDR1 is KGHSH, CDR2 LQKENI. This CDR3 comprises 15 residues. The CDR3 reads CASSPTQREQGEQYF. The CDR3 DNA is TGTGCCAGCTCACCAACCCAGCGGGAGCAGGGCGAGCAGTACTTC.

This sequence joins TRBV6-1 and TRBJ2-6, with a weak D call TRBD1 (5 bases). From germline, CDR1 is MNHNS and CDR2 SASEGT. Trimming left V 3 bases short and J 0 bases short, with 6 bases between. The CDR3 length is 15 residues. Written as DNA, the CDR3 is TGTGCCAGCAGTGAGGACAACTCTGGGGCCAACGTCCTGACTTTC. Its translation is CASSEDNSGANVLTF.

The chain employs TRBV7-9 and TRBJ1-5, with TRBD1 identical over 7 bases. The CDR3 has 13 residues. V shed 4 bases, J shed 6 bases, and the junction held 3 bases outside the gene matches. Germline values: CDR1 SEHNR, CDR2 FQNEAQ (reference sequence). CDR3 region: CASSSPGGQPQHF. DNA of the CDR3: TGTGCCAGCAGCTCTCCAGGGGGTCAGCCCCAGCATTTT.

This clone was recorded a few times. The gene calls are TRBV19 and TRBJ2-7, with 10 bases aligning to TRBD1. Losses at the gene ends were 3 bases for V and 4 bases for J; bases not matched to a gene: 6. This CDR3 is 15 amino acids long. The germline V gene has CDR1 LNHDA and CDR2 SQIVND (reference sequence). The CDR3 nucleotides are TGTGCCAGTAGTATCGAACCGGGACAGGGGTACGAGCAGTACTTC. Protein: CASSIEPGQGYEQYF.

The table lists this clone with a few counts. The chain recombines TRBV5-4 with TRBJ2-1, with 7 bases matching TRBD1. This CDR3 is 15 amino acids long. The germline gives CDR1 SGHNT, CDR2 YYREEE (reference sequence). V was clipped by 0 bases and J by 0 bases; unmatched bases: 0. In nucleotides, the CDR3 is TGTGCCAGCAGCTTGGACAGGGGCTCCTACAATGAGCAGTTCTTC. Protein sequence: CASSLDRGSYNEQFF.

The J gene is TRBJ2-2, the V gene TRBV29-1; D uncertain. The germline CDR1 and CDR2 sequences are SQVTM and ANQGSEA. The V end was cut by 6 bases, the J end by 7 bases, with 15 bases between. The CDR3 is 13 residues long. CDR3 sequence: CSVRRVQDGELFF. The CDR3 coding sequence is TGCAGCGTCCGCCGAGTGCAGGACGGGGAGCTGTTTTTT.

The chain uses TRBV11-3 and TRBJ2-1, with 9 bases lining up with TRBD2. Germline V gene lookup returns CDR1 SGHNT and CDR2 YENEEA. Losses at the gene ends were 0 bases for V and 10 bases for J; bases not matched to a gene: 4. There are 14 residues in the CDR3. The DNA of the CDR3 is TGTGCCAGCAGCTTAGATTGGGCGGGAGGGGAGCAGTTCTTC. Its translation is CASSLDWAGGEQFF.

The chain is built from TRBV27 and TRBJ2-7; 11 nucleotides match TRBD2. The ends lost 5 bases at V and 1 base at J; junction bases unmatched: 7. CDR3 length: 16 amino acids. Germline assignment: CDR1 MNHEY and CDR2 SMNVEV (reference sequence). The CDR3 loop reads CASSPTASGRSYEQYF. CDR3 nucleotide sequence: TGTGCCAGCAGTCCAACCGCTAGCGGGAGGTCCTACGAGCAGTACTTC.

This rearrangement joins TRBV6-6 to TRBJ2-4; 8 bases are shared with TRBD2. The CDR3 totals 15 residues. V shed 0 bases, J shed 6 bases, and the junction held 4 bases outside the gene matches. CDR1 is MNHNY and CDR2 is SVGAGI in the germline V gene (reference sequence). CDR3 loop: CASSYSGGAANIQYF. For the CDR3, the DNA is TGTGCCAGCAGTTACTCCGGGGGGGCGGCAAACATTCAGTACTTC.